This section outlines one TCR beta chain sequence together with its context. Its antigen remains unknown. A single base separates this from a much larger clone, so it may be a read error. These data come from a study of molecular identifiers for immune sequencing clone quantification. Overall study results and limits: It was shown that clones above 20 RNA copies held over 99% of effector molecules, but under 1% in naive cells.

CDR3 length equals 12 residues. With V trimmed by 8 bases and J by 11 bases, 10 bases remained unmatched. The germline CDR1 and CDR2 sequences are SNHLY and FYNNEI. Each CDR3 protein is one row after TCRdb ran MiXCR on the PCR reads. The sample shows 550,000 to 750,000 distinct CDR3 sequences, 15% to 20% of them seen only once. V is TRBV2 and J is TRBJ1-1, with 8 positions matching TRBD1. This TCR came from a human donor in good health. Some libraries in this study had Jurkat cell RNA spiked in. Input material: naive CD8+ T cells from blood, with Jurkat cell RNA spiked in. Subset meaning: FACS-sorted CD8+CD4-CCR7+CD45RA+ naive T cells. The CDR3 loop is CASRDRGGSAFF. CDR3 coding DNA: TGTGCCAGCCGCGACAGGGGCGGGTCGGCTTTCTTT.